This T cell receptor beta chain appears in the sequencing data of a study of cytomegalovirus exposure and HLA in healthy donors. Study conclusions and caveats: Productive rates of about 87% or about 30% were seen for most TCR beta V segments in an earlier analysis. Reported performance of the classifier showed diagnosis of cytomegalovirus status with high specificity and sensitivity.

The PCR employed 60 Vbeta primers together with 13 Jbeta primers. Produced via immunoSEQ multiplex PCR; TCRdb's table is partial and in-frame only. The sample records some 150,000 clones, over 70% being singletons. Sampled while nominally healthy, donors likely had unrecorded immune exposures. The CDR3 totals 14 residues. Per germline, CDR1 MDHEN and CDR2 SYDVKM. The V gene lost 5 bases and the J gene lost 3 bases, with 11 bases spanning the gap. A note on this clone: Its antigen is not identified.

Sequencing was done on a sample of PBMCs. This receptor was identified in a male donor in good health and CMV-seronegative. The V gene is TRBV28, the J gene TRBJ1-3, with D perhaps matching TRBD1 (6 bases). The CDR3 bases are TGTGCCAGCAGTCGTGGGGGCTTTGGAAACACCATATATTTT. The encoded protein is CASSRGGFGNTIYF.